These T cell receptor beta chains were read from a single sample in a study of blood T cell repertoires in COVID-19. Sequencing was performed with immunoSEQ multiplex PCR; in TCRdb, only in-frame clones are kept and a portion is missing. The data show under 300,000 clones, approximately 78% seen once. Sequenced: peripheral blood. The receptors come from a woman aged 18-30 years with acute or convalescent COVID-19. The conserved cysteine and the conserved F or W are not part of the CDR3 here.

v_call,j_call,cdr3_aa
TRBV5-1,TRBJ2-7,ASSSFKSGGNPYEQY
TRBV7-9,TRBJ1-3,ASSFSGTSRNTIY
TRBV7-9,TRBJ1-1,ASSLDRLGGVFNHLEAF
TRBV12-5,TRBJ2-7,ASGPSQTGRWTYEQY
TRBV6-5,TRBJ1-4,ASTNPGEKLF
TRBV7-2,TRBJ1-5,ASSPRGGPYSNQPQH
TRBV12-3/TRBV12-4,TRBJ1-1,ASREQRTEAF
TRBV6-2/TRBV6-3,TRBJ2-7,ASSYSPDRGTYEQY
TRBV6-5,TRBJ1-4,ASRATGSREKLF
TRBV15,TRBJ2-3,ATSRGKQGKGTDTQY
TRBV30,TRBJ1-2,AWSWRVSHGYT
TRBV2,TRBJ1-5,ASSDQGYQPQH
TRBV20-1,TRBJ2-5,SASPRGRETQY
TRBV30,TRBJ2-1,AWSGRRLAGGLETYNEQF
TRBV14,TRBJ2-1,ASCRLAGDNEQF